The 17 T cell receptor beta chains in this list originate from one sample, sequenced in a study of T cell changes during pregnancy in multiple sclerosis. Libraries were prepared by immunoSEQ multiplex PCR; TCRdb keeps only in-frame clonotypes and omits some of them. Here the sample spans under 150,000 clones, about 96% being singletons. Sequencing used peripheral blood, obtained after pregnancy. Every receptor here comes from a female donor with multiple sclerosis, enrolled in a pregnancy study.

The CDR3 sequence is CASSTWGGDTQYF. CDR3 in DNA: TGTGCCAGTTCCACCTGGGGGGGAGATACGCAGTATTTT. The rearrangement joins TRBV19 to TRBJ2-3; TRBD2 matches 7 bases. Germline V lookup: CDR1 LNHDA, CDR2 SQIVND (reference sequence). The junction had 7 bases not matched to a gene; V was cut back by 8 bases and J by 5 bases. The CDR3 covers 13 residues.

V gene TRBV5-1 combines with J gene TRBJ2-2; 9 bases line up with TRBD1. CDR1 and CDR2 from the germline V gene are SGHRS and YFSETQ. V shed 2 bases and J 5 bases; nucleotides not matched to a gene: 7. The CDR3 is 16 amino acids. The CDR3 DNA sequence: TGCGCCAGCAGCTTCCACAGGGGGCGCGAGACCGGGGAGCTGTTTTTT. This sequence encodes CASSFHRGRETGELFF.

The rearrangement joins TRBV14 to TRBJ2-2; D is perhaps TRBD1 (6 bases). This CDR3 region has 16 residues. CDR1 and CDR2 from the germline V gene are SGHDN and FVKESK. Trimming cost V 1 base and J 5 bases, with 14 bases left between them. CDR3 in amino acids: CASSQAQGRGTGELFF. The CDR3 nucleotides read TGTGCCAGCAGCCAAGCTCAGGGGCGCGGAACCGGGGAGCTGTTTTTT. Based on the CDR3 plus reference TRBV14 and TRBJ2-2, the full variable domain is EAGVTQFPSHSVIEKGQTVTLRCDPISGHDNLYWYRRVMGKEIKFLLHFVKESKQDESGMPNNRFLAERTGGTYSTLKVQPAELEDSGVYFCASSQAQGRGTGELFFGEGSRLTVL.

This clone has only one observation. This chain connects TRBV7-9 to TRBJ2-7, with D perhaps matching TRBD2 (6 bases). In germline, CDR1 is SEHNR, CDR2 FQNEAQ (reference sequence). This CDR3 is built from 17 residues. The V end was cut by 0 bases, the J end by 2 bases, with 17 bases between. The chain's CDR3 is CASSLAGVQGLPYEQYF. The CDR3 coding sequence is TGTGCCAGCAGCTTAGCGGGGGTTCAGGGACTTCCCTACGAGCAGTACTTC.

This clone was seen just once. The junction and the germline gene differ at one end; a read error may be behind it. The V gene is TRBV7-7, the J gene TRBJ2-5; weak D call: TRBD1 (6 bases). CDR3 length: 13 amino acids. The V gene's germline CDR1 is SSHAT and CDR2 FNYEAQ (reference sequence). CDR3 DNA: TGTGCTAGCAGCTCGCTGCAGGGGAAGACCCAGTACTTC. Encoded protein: CASSSLQGKTQYF.

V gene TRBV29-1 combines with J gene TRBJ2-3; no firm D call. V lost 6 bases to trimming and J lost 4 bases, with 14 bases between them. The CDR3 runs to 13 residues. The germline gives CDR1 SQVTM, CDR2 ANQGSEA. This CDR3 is CSVGPRLADTQYF. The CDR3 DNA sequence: TGCAGCGTCGGCCCCCGACTGGCAGATACGCAGTATTTT.

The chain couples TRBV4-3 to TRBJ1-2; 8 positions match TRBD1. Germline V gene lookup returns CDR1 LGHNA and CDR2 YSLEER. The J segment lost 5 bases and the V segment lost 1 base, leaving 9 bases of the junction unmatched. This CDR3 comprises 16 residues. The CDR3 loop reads CASSQGPLQGGYGYTF. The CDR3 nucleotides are TGCGCCAGCAGCCAAGGACCGTTACAGGGGGGATATGGCTACACCTTC.

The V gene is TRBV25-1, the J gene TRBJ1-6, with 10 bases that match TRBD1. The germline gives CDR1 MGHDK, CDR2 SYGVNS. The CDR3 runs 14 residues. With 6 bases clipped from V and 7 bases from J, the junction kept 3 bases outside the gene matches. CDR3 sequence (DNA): TGTGCCAGCAGGAAGACAGGGGGCAATTCACCCCTCCACTTT. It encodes CASRKTGGNSPLHF.

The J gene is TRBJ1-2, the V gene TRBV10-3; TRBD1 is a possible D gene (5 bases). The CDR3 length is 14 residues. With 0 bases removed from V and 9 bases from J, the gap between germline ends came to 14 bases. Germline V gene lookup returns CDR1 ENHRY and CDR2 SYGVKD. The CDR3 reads CAISESTGDGRYTF. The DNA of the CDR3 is TGTGCCATCAGTGAGTCGACGGGGGATGGTCGCTACACCTTC.

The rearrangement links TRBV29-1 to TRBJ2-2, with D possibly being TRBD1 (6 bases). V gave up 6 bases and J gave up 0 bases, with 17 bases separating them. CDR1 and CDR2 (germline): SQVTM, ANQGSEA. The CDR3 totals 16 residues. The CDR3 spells CSVLYDRNANTGELFF. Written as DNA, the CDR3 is TGCAGCGTCTTATACGACAGGAACGCGAACACCGGGGAGCTGTTTTTT.

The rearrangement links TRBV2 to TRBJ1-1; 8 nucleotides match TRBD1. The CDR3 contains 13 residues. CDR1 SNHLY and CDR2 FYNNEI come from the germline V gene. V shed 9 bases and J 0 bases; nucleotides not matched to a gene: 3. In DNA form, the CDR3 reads TGTGCCAGATGGGACAGGTTGAACACTGAAGCTTTCTTT. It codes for CARWDRLNTEAFF.

The CDR3 coding sequence is TGTGCCAGCAGTCAGGGGAATTCACCCCTCCACTTT. Protein: CASSQGNSPLHF. V and J are TRBV6-5 and TRBJ1-6, with D tentatively TRBD1 (6 bases). Germline V CDR1 and CDR2: MNHEY, SVGAGI. V was shortened by 5 bases and J by 7 bases, with 6 bases between the two germline ends. The CDR3 loop spans 12 amino acids.

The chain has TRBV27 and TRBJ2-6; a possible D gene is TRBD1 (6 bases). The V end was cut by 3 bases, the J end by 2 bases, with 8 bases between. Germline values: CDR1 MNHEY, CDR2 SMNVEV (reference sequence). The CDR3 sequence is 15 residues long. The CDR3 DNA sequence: TGTGCCAGCAGTTTTGGGGGCCCTGGGGCCAACGTCCTGACTTTC. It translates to CASSFGGPGANVLTF. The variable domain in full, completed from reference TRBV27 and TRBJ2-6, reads EAQVTQNPRYLITVTGKKLTVTCSQNMNHEYMSWYRQDPGLGLRQIYYSMNVEVTDKGDVPEGYKVSRKEKRNFPLILESPSPNQTSLYFCASSFGGPGANVLTFGAGSRLTVL.

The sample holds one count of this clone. In DNA form, the CDR3 reads TGTGCCAGCGGGCAACAGGGGCCGCTCTACGAGCAGTACTTC. Translating it yields CASGQQGPLYEQYF. The V gene is TRBV28, the J gene TRBJ2-7, with 7 positions matching TRBD1. The CDR3 is made up of 14 amino acids. V lost 8 bases to trimming and J lost 3 bases; unmatched junction nucleotides: 10. Germline V gene sequence: CDR1 MDHEN, CDR2 SYDVKM.

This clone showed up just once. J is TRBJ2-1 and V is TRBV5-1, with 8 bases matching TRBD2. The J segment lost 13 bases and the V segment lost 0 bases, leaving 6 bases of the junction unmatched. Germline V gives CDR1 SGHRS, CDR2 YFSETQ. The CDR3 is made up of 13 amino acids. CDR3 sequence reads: CASSLAIGTSQFF. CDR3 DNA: TGCGCCAGCAGCTTGGCCATAGGGACTAGTCAGTTCTTC.

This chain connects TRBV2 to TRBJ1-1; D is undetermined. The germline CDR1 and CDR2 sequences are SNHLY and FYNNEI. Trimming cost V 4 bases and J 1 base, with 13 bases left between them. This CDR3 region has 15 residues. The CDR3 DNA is TGTGCCAGCAGTGGAAGTACACAGCCGAACACTGAAGCTTTCTTT. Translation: CASSGSTQPNTEAFF.

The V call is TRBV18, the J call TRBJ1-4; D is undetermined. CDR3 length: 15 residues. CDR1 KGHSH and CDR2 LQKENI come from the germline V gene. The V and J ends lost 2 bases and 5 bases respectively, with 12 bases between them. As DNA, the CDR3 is TGTGCCAGCTCACCAAAAGAGTTAGCCAATGAAAAACTGTTTTTT. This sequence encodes CASSPKELANEKLFF.